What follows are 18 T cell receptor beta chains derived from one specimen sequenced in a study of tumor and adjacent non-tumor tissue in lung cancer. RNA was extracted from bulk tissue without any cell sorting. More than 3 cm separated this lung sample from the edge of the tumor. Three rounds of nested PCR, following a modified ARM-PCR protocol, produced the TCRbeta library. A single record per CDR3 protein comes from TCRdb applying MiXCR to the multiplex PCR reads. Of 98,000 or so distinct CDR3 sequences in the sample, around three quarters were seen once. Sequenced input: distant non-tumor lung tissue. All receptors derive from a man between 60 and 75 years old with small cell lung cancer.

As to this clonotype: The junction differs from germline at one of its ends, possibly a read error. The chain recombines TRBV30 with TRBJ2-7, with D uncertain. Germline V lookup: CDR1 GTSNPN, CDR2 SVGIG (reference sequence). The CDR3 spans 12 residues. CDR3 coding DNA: TGTGCCTGGCAGCGTAGCTCCTATGAGCAGCACTTC. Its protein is CAWQRSSYEQHF.

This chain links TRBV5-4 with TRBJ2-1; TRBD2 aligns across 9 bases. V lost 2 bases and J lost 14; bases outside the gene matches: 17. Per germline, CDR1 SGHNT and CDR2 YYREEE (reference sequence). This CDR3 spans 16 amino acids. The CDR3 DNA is TGTGCCAGCAGCTTTGTTGGGCGGGAGGGCCAGGGTCCGAAGTTCTTC. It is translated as CASSFVGREGQGPKFF. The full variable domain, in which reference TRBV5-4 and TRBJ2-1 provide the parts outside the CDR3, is ETGVTQSPTHLIKTRGQQVTLRCSSQSGHNTVSWYQQALGQGPQFIFQYYREEENGRGNFPPRFSGLQFPNYSSELNVNALELDDSALYLCASSFVGREGQGPKFFGPGTRLTVL.

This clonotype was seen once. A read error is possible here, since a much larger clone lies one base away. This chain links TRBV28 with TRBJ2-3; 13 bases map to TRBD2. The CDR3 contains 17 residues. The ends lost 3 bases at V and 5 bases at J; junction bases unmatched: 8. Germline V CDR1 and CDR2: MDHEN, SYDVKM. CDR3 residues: CASSFTSGRAFKDTQYF. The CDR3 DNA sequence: TGTGCCAGCAGTTTTACTAGCGGGAGGGCATTTAAAGATACGCAGTATTTT. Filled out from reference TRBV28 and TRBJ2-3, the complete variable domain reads DVKVTQSSRYLVKRTGEKVFLECVQDMDHENMFWYRQDPGLGLRLIYFSYDVKMKEKGDIPEGYSVSREKKERFSLILESASTNQTSMYLCASSFTSGRAFKDTQYFGPGTRLTVL.

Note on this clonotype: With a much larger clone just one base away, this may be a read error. The CDR3 DNA sequence: TGTGCCAGCACTTTCTCGGACAGAGGCCGGTATAGCAATCAGCCCCAGCATTTT. Encoded protein: CASTFSDRGRYSNQPQHF. V and J are TRBV12-3 or TRBV12-4 and TRBJ1-5; D is perhaps TRBD1 (6 bases). The CDR3 has 18 residues. The ends were cut back, 7 bases at V and 0 bases at J, with 22 bases in the middle.

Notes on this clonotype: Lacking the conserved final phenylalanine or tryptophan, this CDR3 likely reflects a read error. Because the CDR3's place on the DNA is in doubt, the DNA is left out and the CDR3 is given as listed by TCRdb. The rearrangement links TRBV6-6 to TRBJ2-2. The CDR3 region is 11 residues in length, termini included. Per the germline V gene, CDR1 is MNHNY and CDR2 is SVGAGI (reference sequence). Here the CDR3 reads CASIKTGELFL.

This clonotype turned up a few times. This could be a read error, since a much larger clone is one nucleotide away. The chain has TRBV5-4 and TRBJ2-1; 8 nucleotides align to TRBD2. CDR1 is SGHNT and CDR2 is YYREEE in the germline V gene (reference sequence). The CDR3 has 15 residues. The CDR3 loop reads CASSLEGTRSNEHFF. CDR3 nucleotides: TGTGCCAGCAGCTTAGAAGGGACTAGGTCCAATGAGCATTTCTTC. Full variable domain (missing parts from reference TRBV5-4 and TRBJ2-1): ETGVTQSPTHLIKTRGQQVTLRCSSQSGHNTVSWYQQALGQGPQFIFQYYREEENGRGNFPPRFSGLQFPNYSSELNVNALELDDSALYLCASSLEGTRSNEHFFGPGTRLTVL.

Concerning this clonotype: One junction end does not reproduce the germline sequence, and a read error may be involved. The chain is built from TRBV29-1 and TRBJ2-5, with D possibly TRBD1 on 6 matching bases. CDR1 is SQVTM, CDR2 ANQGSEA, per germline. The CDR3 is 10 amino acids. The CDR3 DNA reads TGCAGAGTTGAGGGGGAGACCCAATACTTC. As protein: CRVEGETQYF.

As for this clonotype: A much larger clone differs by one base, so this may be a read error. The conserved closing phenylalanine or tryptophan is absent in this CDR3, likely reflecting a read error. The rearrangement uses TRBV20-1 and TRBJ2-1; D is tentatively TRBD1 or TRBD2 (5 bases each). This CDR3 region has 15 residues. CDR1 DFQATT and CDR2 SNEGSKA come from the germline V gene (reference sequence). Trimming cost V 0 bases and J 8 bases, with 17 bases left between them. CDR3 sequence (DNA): TGCAGTGCTAGAGATCTAAATCGGGGCCGCTATGAGCAGTTCTTG. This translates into CSARDLNRGRYEQFL.

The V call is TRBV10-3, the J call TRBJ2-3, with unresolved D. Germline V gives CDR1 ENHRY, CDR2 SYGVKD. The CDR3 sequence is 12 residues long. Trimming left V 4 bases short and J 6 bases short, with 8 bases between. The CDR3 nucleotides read TGTGCCATCAGTGGGACGGAGGATACGCAGTATTTT. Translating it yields CAISGTEDTQYF.

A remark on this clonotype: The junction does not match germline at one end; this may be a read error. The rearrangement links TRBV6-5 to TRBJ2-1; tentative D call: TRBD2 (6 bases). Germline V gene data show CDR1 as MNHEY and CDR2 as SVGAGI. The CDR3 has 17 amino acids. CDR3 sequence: CASRYSIWGLVHNEQFF. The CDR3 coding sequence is TGTGCCAGCAGATACTCGATCTGGGGACTGGTGCACAATGAGCAGTTCTTC.

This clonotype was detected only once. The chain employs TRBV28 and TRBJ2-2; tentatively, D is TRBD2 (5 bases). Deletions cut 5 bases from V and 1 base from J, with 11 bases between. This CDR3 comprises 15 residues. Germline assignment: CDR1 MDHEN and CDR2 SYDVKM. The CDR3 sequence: CASSVVAWNTGELFF. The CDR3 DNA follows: TGTGCCAGCAGTGTAGTAGCGTGGAACACCGGGGAGCTGTTTTTT. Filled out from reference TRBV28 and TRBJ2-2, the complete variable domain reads DVKVTQSSRYLVKRTGEKVFLECVQDMDHENMFWYRQDPGLGLRLIYFSYDVKMKEKGDIPEGYSVSREKKERFSLILESASTNQTSMYLCASSVVAWNTGELFFGEGSRLTVL.

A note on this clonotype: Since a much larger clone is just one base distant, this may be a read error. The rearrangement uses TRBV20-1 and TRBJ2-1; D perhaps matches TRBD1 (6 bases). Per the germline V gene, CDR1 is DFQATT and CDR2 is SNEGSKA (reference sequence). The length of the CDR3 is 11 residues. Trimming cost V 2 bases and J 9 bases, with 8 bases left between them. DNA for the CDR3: TGCAGTGCTAGAAAAGGGGGTGAGCAGTTCTTC. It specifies CSARKGGEQFF.

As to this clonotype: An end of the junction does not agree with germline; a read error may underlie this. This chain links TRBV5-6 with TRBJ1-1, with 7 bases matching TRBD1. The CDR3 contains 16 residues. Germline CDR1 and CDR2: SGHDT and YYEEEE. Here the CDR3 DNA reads TGTGCCAGCAGCTTGCCCTTCGGGACAGCGAACACTGAAGCTTTCTTC. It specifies CASSLPFGTANTEAFF.

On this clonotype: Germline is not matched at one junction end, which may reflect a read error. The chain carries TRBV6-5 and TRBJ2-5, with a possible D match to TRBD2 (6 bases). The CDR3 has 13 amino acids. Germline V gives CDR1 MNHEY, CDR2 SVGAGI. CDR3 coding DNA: TGTGCCATCAGACCCGGGGGAAAAGAGAGCCAGTACTTC. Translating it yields CAIRPGGKESQYF.

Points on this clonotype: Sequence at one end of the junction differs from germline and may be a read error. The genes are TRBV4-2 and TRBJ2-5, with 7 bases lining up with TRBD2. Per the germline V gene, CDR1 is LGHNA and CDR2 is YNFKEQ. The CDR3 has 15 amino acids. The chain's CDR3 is CVSSQGLAGQETQYF. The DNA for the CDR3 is TGTGTCAGCAGCCAAGGATTAGCGGGCCAAGAGACCCAGTACTTC.

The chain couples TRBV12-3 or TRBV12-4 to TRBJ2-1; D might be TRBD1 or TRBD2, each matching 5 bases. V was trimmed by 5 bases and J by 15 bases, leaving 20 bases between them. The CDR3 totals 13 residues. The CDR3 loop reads CASSQLRGNELFF. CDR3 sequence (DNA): TGTGCCAGCAGTCAGTTGAGGGGAAATGAACTGTTCTTC.

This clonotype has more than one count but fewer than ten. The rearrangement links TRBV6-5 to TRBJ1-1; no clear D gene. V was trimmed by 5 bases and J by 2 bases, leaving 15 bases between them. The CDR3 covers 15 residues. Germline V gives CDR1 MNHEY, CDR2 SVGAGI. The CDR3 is CASSASSRGNTEAFF. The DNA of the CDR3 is TGTGCCAGCAGTGCAAGCTCACGGGGAAACACTGAAGCTTTCTTT.

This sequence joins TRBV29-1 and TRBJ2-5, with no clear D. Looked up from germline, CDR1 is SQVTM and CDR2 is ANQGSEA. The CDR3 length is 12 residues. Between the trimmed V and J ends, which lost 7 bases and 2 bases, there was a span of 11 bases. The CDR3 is CSAFTRQETQYF. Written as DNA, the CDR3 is TGCAGCGCCTTTACAAGACAAGAGACCCAGTACTTC.